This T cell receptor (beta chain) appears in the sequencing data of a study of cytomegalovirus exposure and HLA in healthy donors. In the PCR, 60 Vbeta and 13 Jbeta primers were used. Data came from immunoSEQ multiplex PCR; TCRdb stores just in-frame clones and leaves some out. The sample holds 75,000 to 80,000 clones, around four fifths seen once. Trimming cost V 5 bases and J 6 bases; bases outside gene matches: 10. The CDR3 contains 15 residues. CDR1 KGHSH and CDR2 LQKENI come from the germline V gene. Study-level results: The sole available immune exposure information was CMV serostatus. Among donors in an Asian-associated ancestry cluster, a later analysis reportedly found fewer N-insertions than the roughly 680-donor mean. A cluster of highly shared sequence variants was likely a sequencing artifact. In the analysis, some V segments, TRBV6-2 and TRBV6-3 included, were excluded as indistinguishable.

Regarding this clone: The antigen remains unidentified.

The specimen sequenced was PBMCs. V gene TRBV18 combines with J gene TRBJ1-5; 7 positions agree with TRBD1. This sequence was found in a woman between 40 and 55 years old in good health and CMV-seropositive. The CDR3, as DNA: TGTGCCAGCTCATTTGGCGGACAGGATCTTCAGCCCCAGCATTTT. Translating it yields CASSFGGQDLQPQHF.